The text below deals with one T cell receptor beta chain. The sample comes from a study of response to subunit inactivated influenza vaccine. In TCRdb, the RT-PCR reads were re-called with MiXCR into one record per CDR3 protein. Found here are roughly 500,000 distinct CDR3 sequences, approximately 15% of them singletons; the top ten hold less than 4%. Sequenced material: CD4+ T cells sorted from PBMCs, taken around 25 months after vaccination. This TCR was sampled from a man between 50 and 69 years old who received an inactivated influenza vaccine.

This CDR3 reads CASSLAGGSRELFF. The DNA of the CDR3 is TGTGCCAGCAGCTTAGCGGGAGGTTCCCGGGAGCTGTTTTTT. The genes are TRBV7-2 and TRBJ2-2; D is possibly TRBD2 (6 bases). The CDR3 covers 14 residues. V was cut by 0 bases and J by 9 bases, with 11 bases left in between. Germline-derived CDR1 and CDR2 are SGHTA and FQGNSA.